A selection of T cell receptor beta chains follows, all from one sample in a study of vaccination effects on CD4 cells after COVID-19. These TCRs' antigens remain unknown. The repertoire was sequenced with immunoSEQ multiplex PCR; TCRdb's copy has only in-frame clones and lacks some. The table includes tens of thousands of clones, roughly 66% detected once. Here the sequenced sample was CD4+ T cells from PBMCs cultured with a peptide pool, taken before COVID-19 vaccination. The receptor set was obtained from a human donor who had a prior SARS-CoV-2 infection. CDR3s include the opening cysteine and the closing phenylalanine or tryptophan. A D gene is named only where the DNA matches it firmly.

j_gene | d_gene | v_gene | CDR3aa
TRBJ2-5 | NA | TRBV7-9 | CASSLGGNQETQYF
TRBJ2-7 | TRBD2 | TRBV18 | CASSPPGGGLALEQYF
TRBJ2-1 | TRBD2 | TRBV5-1 | CASSRRLAGDNEQFF
TRBJ1-2 | NA | TRBV11-3 | CASSLDPKGHYGYTF
TRBJ2-7 | NA | TRBV7-2 | CASSPDWATYEQYF
TRBJ2-2 | NA | TRBV7-9 | CASSLQGTGELFF
TRBJ2-4 | TRBD2 | TRBV18 | CASSPTGRAGINIQYF
TRBJ2-7 | TRBD2 | TRBV27 | CASSRLAGEGEQYF
TRBJ2-7 | TRBD2 | TRBV5-4 | CASSLGGLAGNYEQYF
TRBJ2-7 | NA | TRBV5-1 | CASSTTTANSYEQYF
TRBJ1-1 | NA | TRBV7-9 | CASSLTGGTEAFF
TRBJ2-7 | NA | TRBV10-3 | CAISETMGHYEQYF
TRBJ1-3 | NA | TRBV10-3 | CAISGLGNTIYF
TRBJ1-2 | NA | TRBV21-1 | CASSGTGGYTF
TRBJ1-2 | NA | TRBV7-9 | CASSSTGNYGYTF
TRBJ2-2 | NA | TRBV7-2 | CASSLDIANTGELFF
TRBJ1-2 | NA | TRBV10-3 | CAISESGGDNGYTF
TRBJ1-1 | NA | TRBV18 | CASSPPGPGHTEAFF
TRBJ2-7 | NA | TRBV11-2 | CASSLVLVYEQYF
TRBJ1-5 | TRBD1 | TRBV7-2 | CASSPRQGWDQPQHF
TRBJ2-2 | TRBD1 | TRBV19 | CASSKGTGGTINTGELFF
TRBJ1-6 | TRBD1 | TRBV15 | CATSRGQGAFNSPLHF
TRBJ2-1 | NA | TRBV24-1 | CATSEVSGRSYNEQFF
TRBJ2-1 | TRBD1 | TRBV5-4 | CASSLDPGGSYNEQFF
TRBJ2-3 | NA | TRBV5-6 | CASSLVSLRTDTQYF
TRBJ1-1 | NA | TRBV7-3 | CASSPGGTEAFF
TRBJ1-5 | NA | TRBV11-3 | CASSSRDGSNQPQHF
TRBJ2-3 | NA | TRBV12-3/TRBV12-4 | CASSSRGTDTQYF
TRBJ1-6 | NA | TRBV19 | CASSRVGDSPLHF
TRBJ2-3 | NA | TRBV5-1 | CASSYFVATDTQYF
TRBJ1-5 | NA | TRBV2 | CASSEFPSNQPQHF
TRBJ2-2 | TRBD2 | TRBV19 | CASSPRGLAGTGELFF
TRBJ1-6 | TRBD1 | TRBV7-2 | CAARTGTANSPLHF
TRBJ2-6 | NA | TRBV10-3 | CAITSGANVLTF
TRBJ2-1 | TRBD2 | TRBV12-5 | CASGLVSSGDNEQFF
TRBJ2-5 | TRBD1 | TRBV24-1 | CATSVLGQGGETQYF
TRBJ1-1 | NA | TRBV3-1/TRBV3-2 | CASSQRIGLNTEAFF
TRBJ2-7 | NA | TRBV7-2 | CASSWQGGSSYEQYF
TRBJ1-6 | NA | TRBV2 | CASSPRRELPVNF
TRBJ1-4 | NA | TRBV12-3/TRBV12-4 | CASSLASREKLFF
TRBJ1-6 | NA | TRBV6-1 | CASSEQTKGTTPLHF
TRBJ2-7 | TRBD1 | TRBV7-2 | CASSFRDSSYEQYF
TRBJ2-2 | NA | TRBV11-3 | CASSLVWTKTTGELFF
TRBJ2-5 | NA | TRBV19 | CATRQAGETQYF
TRBJ1-4 | NA | TRBV7-9 | CASSNAPGGGGGEKLFF